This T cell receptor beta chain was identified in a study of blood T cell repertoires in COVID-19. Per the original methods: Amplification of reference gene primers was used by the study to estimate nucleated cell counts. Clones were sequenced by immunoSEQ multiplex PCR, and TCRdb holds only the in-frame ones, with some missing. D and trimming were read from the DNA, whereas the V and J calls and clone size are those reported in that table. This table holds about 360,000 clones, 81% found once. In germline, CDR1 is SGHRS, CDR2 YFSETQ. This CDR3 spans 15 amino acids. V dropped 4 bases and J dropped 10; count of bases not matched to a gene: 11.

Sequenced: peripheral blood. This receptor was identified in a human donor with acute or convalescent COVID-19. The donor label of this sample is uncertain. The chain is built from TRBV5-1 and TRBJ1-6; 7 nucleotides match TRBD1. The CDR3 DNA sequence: TGCGCCAGCAGCCAGGGACAGACGGGGAAATCACCCCTCCACTTT. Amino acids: CASSQGQTGKSPLHF. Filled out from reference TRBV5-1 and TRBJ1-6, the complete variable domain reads KAGVTQTPRYLIKTRGQQVTLSCSPISGHRSVSWYQQTPGQGLQFLFEYFSETQRNKGNFPGRFSGRQFSNSRSEMNVSTLELGDSALYLCASSQGQTGKSPLHFGNGTRLTVT.